The T cell receptor (beta chain) described here comes from a study of T cell changes during pregnancy in multiple sclerosis. The protocol was immunoSEQ multiplex PCR, while the TCRdb copy is restricted to in-frame clones and leaves out a portion. This table holds roughly 29,000 clones, around 90% found once. Trimming took off 7 bases at V and 3 bases at J, with 11 bases between the two ends. The CDR3 has 13 residues. Per germline, CDR1 MRHNA and CDR2 SNTAGT. Turning to this clone: A single base separates this from a much larger clone, so it may be a read error.

This sample comprised CD8+ T cells from peripheral blood mononuclear cells, obtained before pregnancy. V is TRBV6-4 and J is TRBJ2-3, with D maybe TRBD1 (6 bases). The sequence derives from a female donor with multiple sclerosis, enrolled in a pregnancy study. DNA of the CDR3: TGTGCCAGCAATTCCACAGGGACAGATACGCAGTATTTT. Translating it yields CASNSTGTDTQYF.